Following are 25 T cell receptor beta chains from one sample sequenced in a study of T cell changes during pregnancy in multiple sclerosis (dated by TCRdb to about 2019). Libraries were prepared through the immunoSEQ multiplex PCR assay. TCRdb stores this immuneACCESS table with in-frame sequences only. Part of the clones is absent; in the studies checked, under half of the shortfall reflects unresolved V genes, and no reason is known for the rest. Recorded for this sample are tens of thousands of clones; approximately 88% of them occurred a single time. Of the sample, under 0.65% falls within the top ten clones. Here the sequenced sample was CD4+ T cells from peripheral blood mononuclear cells, taken in the first trimester of pregnancy. These receptors were taken from a female donor with multiple sclerosis, enrolled in a pregnancy study.

The rearrangement uses TRBV19 and TRBJ2-7; 9 positions match TRBD1. The CDR3 has 15 amino acids. V lost 5 bases, J lost 5 bases, and 10 bases stayed unmatched. Per germline, CDR1 LNHDA and CDR2 SQIVND (reference sequence). DNA for the CDR3: TGTGCCAGTAGTGCGTACAGGGGGCGCGGGGACGAGCAGTACTTC. Translation: CASSAYRGRGDEQYF.

The gene calls are TRBV18 and TRBJ2-3; TRBD2 is a possible D gene (7 bases). The ends were cut back, 6 bases at V and 6 bases at J, with 19 bases in the middle. The CDR3 has 15 amino acids. Germline V gene data show CDR1 as KGHSH and CDR2 as LQKENI. The CDR3 reads CASSPMGGASDTQYF. Written as DNA, the CDR3 is TGTGCCAGCTCCCCGATGGGGGGGGCTTCGGATACGCAGTATTTT. The full variable domain, in which reference TRBV18 and TRBJ2-3 provide the parts outside the CDR3, is NAGVMQNPRHLVRRRGQEARLRCSPMKGHSHVYWYRQLPEEGLKFMVYLQKENIIDESGMPKERFSAEFPKEGPSILRIQQVVRGDSAAYFCASSPMGGASDTQYFGPGTRLTVL.

The V call is TRBV2, the J call TRBJ2-3; 8 bases align to TRBD2. J gave up 4 bases and V 5 bases, and 8 bases lay outside the gene matches. The CDR3 length is 15 residues. CDR1 and CDR2 (germline): SNHLY, FYNNEI. This chain's CDR3 is CASSKSGRGPDTQYF. The CDR3 bases are TGTGCCAGCAGTAAAAGCGGGAGAGGCCCAGATACGCAGTATTTT.

The chain links TRBV11-2 to TRBJ2-3; 8 positions agree with TRBD2. V lost 5 bases, J lost 5 bases, and 9 bases stayed unmatched. The CDR3 consists of 15 residues. From germline, CDR1 is SGHAT and CDR2 FQNNGV. The CDR3 region has the DNA TGTGCCAGCAGCGGCCCAGCGGGAGTAGGAGATACGCAGTATTTT. Translating it yields CASSGPAGVGDTQYF.

This chain joins TRBV11-2 and TRBJ1-1; 7 bases agree with TRBD1. The CDR3 totals 16 residues. The V gene end was trimmed by 1 base and the J gene end by 0 bases; junction bases not matched to a gene: 5. The germline V gene has CDR1 SGHAT and CDR2 FQNNGV. In DNA form, the CDR3 reads TGTGCCAGCAGCTTAGTGCCAGGGGGAATGAACACTGAAGCTTTCTTT. It is translated as CASSLVPGGMNTEAFF. Combining the CDR3 with reference TRBV11-2 and TRBJ1-1 gives the whole variable domain EAGVAQSPRYKIIEKRQSVAFWCNPISGHATLYWYQQILGQGPKLLIQFQNNGVVDDSQLPKDRFSAERLKGVDSTLKIQPAKLEDSAVYLCASSLVPGGMNTEAFFGQGTRLTVV.

The gene calls are TRBV4-1 and TRBJ2-1; D perhaps matches TRBD2 (6 bases). The CDR3 sequence is 15 residues long. The V gene's germline CDR1 is MGHRA and CDR2 YSYEKL. V was clipped by 2 bases and J by 8 bases, with 16 bases between them. The CDR3 DNA reads TGCGCCAGCAGCCAATTGGGACTGCCCCGCGATGAGCAGTTCTTC. Its translation: CASSQLGLPRDEQFF.

This clone was observed once. The rearrangement joins TRBV28 to TRBJ1-4; no clear D. This CDR3 region has 15 residues. Germline-derived CDR1 and CDR2 are MDHEN and SYDVKM. With 5 bases removed from V and 8 bases from J, the gap between germline ends came to 18 bases. In nucleotides, the CDR3 is TGTGCCAGCAGTCCCTGGCCTGGGGAGAGGGAAAAACTGTTTTTT. Its protein is CASSPWPGEREKLFF.

The chain combines TRBV7-6 with TRBJ2-5, with D tentatively TRBD2 (6 bases). Trimming took off 4 bases at V and 5 bases at J, with 11 bases between the two ends. The CDR3 length is 13 residues. Per germline, CDR1 SGHVS and CDR2 FNYEAQ. CDR3 DNA: TGTGCCAGCAGCTATTCGGGGGTGGAGACCCAGTACTTC. Protein sequence: CASSYSGVETQYF.

CDR3 bases: TGTGCCAGCCAGGCCGACTATTATAGCAATCAGCCCCAGCATTTT. Translation gives CASQADYYSNQPQHF. V is TRBV2 and J is TRBJ1-5; D remains unclear. The CDR3 consists of 15 residues. V lost 8 bases, J lost 0 bases, and 14 bases lay in between. In germline, CDR1 is SNHLY, CDR2 FYNNEI. Together with reference TRBV2 and TRBJ1-5, the CDR3 gives the full variable domain: EPEVTQTPSHQVTQMGQEVILRCVPISNHLYFYWYRQILGQKVEFLVSFYNNEISEKSEIFDDQFSVERPDGSNFTLKIRSTKLEDSAMYFCASQADYYSNQPQHFGDGTRLSIL.

This chain connects TRBV28 to TRBJ1-5; 9 bases are a match to TRBD1. CDR1 is MDHEN and CDR2 is SYDVKM in the germline V gene. Trimming removed 2 bases from V and 9 bases from J; junction bases left unmatched: 5. The CDR3 runs to 14 residues. The CDR3 DNA is TGTGCCAGCAGTTTACGGGGACAGGGACGGCCCCAGCATTTT. It translates to CASSLRGQGRPQHF.

This chain joins TRBV6-5 and TRBJ1-3, with D perhaps TRBD1 (5 bases). Trimming left V 6 bases short and J 0 bases short, with 12 bases between. The CDR3 totals 15 residues. The germline CDR1 and CDR2 sequences are MNHEY and SVGAGI. CDR3 sequence (DNA): TGTGCCAGCAGAATCGACAGAGTCTCTGGAAACACCATATATTTT. Its translation: CASRIDRVSGNTIYF.

CDR3 coding DNA: TGTGCCAGCAGCCGGGACAGCACTAATCAGCCCCAGCATTTT. Translation: CASSRDSTNQPQHF. The rearrangement links TRBV7-9 to TRBJ1-5; 7 bases map to TRBD1. The CDR3 is 14 amino acids. V trimming: 5 bases; J trimming: 4 bases; junction bases outside the gene matches: 5. Germline V CDR1 and CDR2: SEHNR, FQNEAQ (reference sequence).

V is TRBV9 and J is TRBJ1-4; D gene ambiguous. Germline CDR1 reads SGDLS; CDR2 reads YYNGEE. Trimming took off 3 bases at V and 8 bases at J, with 14 bases between the two ends. This CDR3 is 14 amino acids long. Here the CDR3 reads CASSEWEISEKLFF. CDR3 sequence (DNA): TGTGCCAGCAGCGAGTGGGAGATTTCGGAAAAACTGTTTTTT. Combining the CDR3 with reference TRBV9 and TRBJ1-4 gives the whole variable domain DSGVTQTPKHLITATGQRVTLRCSPRSGDLSVYWYQQSLDQGLQFLIQYYNGEERAKGNILERFSAQQFPDLHSELNLSSLELGDSALYFCASSEWEISEKLFFGSGTQLSVL.

The rearrangement joins TRBV30 to TRBJ2-3; TRBD2 aligns across 7 bases. Germline CDR1 is GTSNPN and CDR2 is SVGIG (reference sequence). Trimming removed 1 base from V and 2 bases from J; junction bases left unmatched: 6. The CDR3 contains 15 residues. The CDR3 coding sequence is TGTGCCTGGAGTGCGGGGGGAGGGGTCACAGATACGCAGTATTTT. This gives the protein CAWSAGGGVTDTQYF.

This clone was seen once. The V gene is TRBV19, the J gene TRBJ1-1, with 8 nucleotides matching TRBD1. The germline CDR1 and CDR2 sequences are LNHDA and SQIVND (reference sequence). The CDR3 is 14 residues long. V was clipped by 3 bases and J by 6 bases; unmatched bases: 6. CDR3 DNA: TGTGCCAGTAGTATCGACAGGGGCTTGGCTGAAGCTTTCTTT. It translates to CASSIDRGLAEAFF.

CDR3 protein: CASSLDRGGQPQHF. CDR3 coding DNA: TGTGCCAGCAGCTTGGACAGGGGAGGCCAGCCCCAGCATTTT. This rearrangement joins TRBV5-4 to TRBJ1-5; 7 nucleotides align to TRBD1. V dropped 0 bases and J dropped 7; count of bases not matched to a gene: 4. This CDR3 is built from 14 residues. Germline V lookup: CDR1 SGHNT, CDR2 YYREEE (reference sequence).

The genes are TRBV7-2 and TRBJ1-1; no definite D call. Germline V gene sequence: CDR1 SGHTA, CDR2 FQGNSA. The CDR3 consists of 15 residues. The ends were cut back, 1 base at V and 2 bases at J, with 11 bases in the middle. The DNA for the CDR3 is TGTGCCAGCAGCTTAGAAGCCGTACGTAACACTGAAGCTTTCTTT. This codes for CASSLEAVRNTEAFF.

The CDR3 DNA reads as TGTGCCAGCAGCTTAGCGAGGGGGAGTAATCAGCCCCAGCATTTT. Translation gives CASSLARGSNQPQHF. This chain joins TRBV11-2 and TRBJ1-5; maybe TRBD1 (6 bases). From germline, CDR1 is SGHAT and CDR2 FQNNGV. There are 15 residues in the CDR3. Between the trimmed V and J ends, which lost 1 base and 4 bases, there was a span of 11 bases. Complete variable domain (other parts from reference TRBV11-2 and TRBJ1-5): EAGVAQSPRYKIIEKRQSVAFWCNPISGHATLYWYQQILGQGPKLLIQFQNNGVVDDSQLPKDRFSAERLKGVDSTLKIQPAKLEDSAVYLCASSLARGSNQPQHFGDGTRLSIL.

This rearrangement joins TRBV14 to TRBJ2-7; maybe TRBD1 (5 bases). This CDR3 region has 11 residues. Germline V gene lookup returns CDR1 SGHDN and CDR2 FVKESK. V shed 2 bases and J shed 7 bases, with 6 bases lying between them. CDR3 bases: TGTGCCAGCAGCCAATACAGGGAGCAGTACTTC. It is translated as CASSQYREQYF.

This clone has a single count. The chain is built from TRBV2 and TRBJ2-3, with D possibly being TRBD2 (6 bases). Germline CDR1 reads SNHLY; CDR2 reads FYNNEI. The CDR3 covers 13 residues. V was pared by 6 bases and J by 5 bases, with 12 bases between. DNA for the CDR3: TGTGCCAGCAGATCGGGAGCGGGAGATACGCAGTATTTT. Its protein product is CASRSGAGDTQYF. Complete variable domain (other parts from reference TRBV2 and TRBJ2-3): EPEVTQTPSHQVTQMGQEVILRCVPISNHLYFYWYRQILGQKVEFLVSFYNNEISEKSEIFDDQFSVERPDGSNFTLKIRSTKLEDSAMYFCASRSGAGDTQYFGPGTRLTVL.

The chain joins TRBV6-4 to TRBJ1-3; D might be TRBD1 (5 bases). This CDR3 has 14 residues. Germline V gene data show CDR1 as MRHNA and CDR2 as SNTAGT. Trimming took off 0 bases at V and 4 bases at J, with 7 bases between the two ends. CDR3 in DNA: TGTGCCAGCAGTGACTCGAACAGGGGAAACACCATATATTTT. Translation gives CASSDSNRGNTIYF.

This chain connects TRBV7-3 to TRBJ2-1; D may be TRBD2 (6 bases). The germline CDR1 and CDR2 sequences are SGHTA and FQGTGA. Trimming shortened V by 5 bases and J by 6 bases, and 26 bases separated the two germline ends. The CDR3 is 18 amino acids. The CDR3 sequence: CASSRVGGSPSRGNEQFF. Here the CDR3 DNA reads TGTGCCAGCAGCCGGGTTGGGGGTTCGCCCTCGCGGGGCAATGAGCAGTTCTTC.

This chain links TRBV4-3 with TRBJ2-2; 13 bases map to TRBD2. Germline V gives CDR1 LGHNA, CDR2 YSLEER. The CDR3 has 17 residues. V lost 2 bases, J lost 7 bases, and 7 bases stayed unmatched. Here the CDR3 reads CASSQTTSGRYNGELFF. The CDR3 nucleotides are TGCGCCAGCAGCCAAACGACTAGCGGGAGGTATAACGGGGAGCTGTTTTTT.

CDR3 bases: TGTGCCAGCAGTGGGGAGTACAGCTCTACAGATACGCAGTATTTT. Amino acid sequence: CASSGEYSSTDTQYF. This chain uses TRBV2 with TRBJ2-3, with TRBD2 as a possible D gene (5 bases). Trimming removed 4 bases from V and 3 bases from J, with 14 bases in between. The CDR3 consists of 15 residues. Germline CDR1 and CDR2: SNHLY and FYNNEI.

This chain joins TRBV6-5 and TRBJ1-5; D possibly corresponds to TRBD1 (6 bases). Germline loops: CDR1 MNHEY, CDR2 SVGAGI. V was clipped by 6 bases and J by 2 bases, with 11 bases between them. The CDR3 is 14 amino acids. DNA for the CDR3: TGTGCCAGCAGGTTCTCAGGGGGCAATCAGCCCCAGCATTTT. Translated, it gives CASRFSGGNQPQHF.